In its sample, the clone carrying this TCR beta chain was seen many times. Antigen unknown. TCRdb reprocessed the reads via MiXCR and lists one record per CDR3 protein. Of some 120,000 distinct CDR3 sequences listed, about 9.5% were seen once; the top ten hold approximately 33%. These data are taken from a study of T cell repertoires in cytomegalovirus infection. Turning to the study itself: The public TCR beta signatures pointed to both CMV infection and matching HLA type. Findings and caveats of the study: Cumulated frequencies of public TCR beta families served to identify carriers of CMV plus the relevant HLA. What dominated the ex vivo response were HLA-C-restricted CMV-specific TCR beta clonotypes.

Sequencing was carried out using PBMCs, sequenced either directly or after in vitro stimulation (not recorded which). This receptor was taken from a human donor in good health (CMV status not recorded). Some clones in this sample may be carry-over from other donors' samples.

CDR3 coding DNA: TGTGCGACGGACAGGGTCGATACGCAGTATTTT. Protein sequence: CATDRVDTQYF. The chain employs TRBV7-9 and TRBJ2-3, with 8 bases aligning to TRBD1. Germline assignment: CDR1 SEHNR and CDR2 FQNEAQ (reference sequence). This CDR3 is built from 11 residues.